A selection of T cell receptor beta chains follows, all from one sample in a study of T cell repertoires in cytomegalovirus infection. Antigens for these TCRs are unknown. TCRdb reprocessed the reads via MiXCR and lists one record per CDR3 protein. The sample holds 160,000 or so distinct CDR3 sequences, roughly 20% seen once. The starting material was CD8+ T cells from cultured PBMCs, obtained from culture after CMV antigen stimulation. These receptors all come from a human donor in good health (CMV status not recorded). Some clones in this sample may be carry-over from other donors' samples. The CDR3 runs from the conserved cysteine through the conserved F or W. Fields, in order: V gene, D gene, J gene, clone size, CDR3 DNA, CDR3 protein. The D gene is left open where the match is weak. Some rows mark clone size as missing; the rest say once, few, many or name a class of expanded clone.

v_call: TRBV6-1
d_call: .
j_call: TRBJ2-7
clone_size: .
cdr3_nt: TGTGCCAGCAGTGAAACAGTAGTAGATTACGAGCAGTACTTC
cdr3_aa: CASSETVVDYEQYF

v_call: TRBV27
d_call: TRBD1
j_call: TRBJ1-5
clone_size: many
cdr3_nt: TGTGCCAGCGACCCGACTGGGACAGGGATCGATAGCAATCAGCCCCAGCATTTT
cdr3_aa: CASDPTGTGIDSNQPQHF

v_call: TRBV12-5
d_call: .
j_call: TRBJ1-2
clone_size: few
cdr3_nt: TGTGCTAGTGGTTTCAATCCCCCGGCCCAGGATGGCTACACCTTC
cdr3_aa: CASGFNPPAQDGYTF

v_call: TRBV7-6
d_call: .
j_call: TRBJ1-5
clone_size: .
cdr3_nt: TGTGCCAGCAGCTTAGCGGGGGAGAGGGTCAATCAGCCCCAGCATTTT
cdr3_aa: CASSLAGERVNQPQHF

v_call: TRBV3-1
d_call: TRBD1
j_call: TRBJ2-3
clone_size: few
cdr3_nt: TGTGCCAGCAGCCCGTCGGACAGGGGGCTCGGCACAGATACGCAGTATTTT
cdr3_aa: CASSPSDRGLGTDTQYF

v_call: TRBV7-6
d_call: .
j_call: TRBJ1-6
clone_size: few
cdr3_nt: TGTGCCGGGACCGAGGAGTCCTCACCCCTCCACTTT
cdr3_aa: CAGTEESSPLHF

v_call: TRBV7-9
d_call: TRBD1
j_call: TRBJ2-7
clone_size: .
cdr3_nt: TGTGCCAGCAGCTTGTCATGGGGACAGGGCTCCTACGAGCAGTACTTC
cdr3_aa: CASSLSWGQGSYEQYF

v_call: TRBV7-6
d_call: TRBD1
j_call: TRBJ2-2
clone_size: .
cdr3_nt: TGTGCCAGCAGCCCGGGACAGGCACGTACGAACACCGGGGAGCTGTTTTTT
cdr3_aa: CASSPGQARTNTGELFF

v_call: TRBV4-1
d_call: .
j_call: TRBJ1-4
clone_size: few
cdr3_nt: TGCGCCAGCAGCCCTCGGCTCAATGAAAAACTGTTTTTT
cdr3_aa: CASSPRLNEKLFF

v_call: TRBV7-8
d_call: TRBD2
j_call: TRBJ2-3
clone_size: .
cdr3_nt: TGTGCCAGCAGCTTACGGGTGGGGGGGAGCACAGATACGCAGTATTTT
cdr3_aa: CASSLRVGGSTDTQYF

v_call: TRBV7-2
d_call: .
j_call: TRBJ2-7
clone_size: .
cdr3_nt: TGTGCCAGCAGCTTTAGGGGGGCCAGCGGGAATGGCTACGAGCAGTACTTC
cdr3_aa: CASSFRGASGNGYEQYF

v_call: TRBV7-2
d_call: TRBD1
j_call: TRBJ2-7
clone_size: many
cdr3_nt: TGTGCCAGCAGCTTTTCGGGACAGGGGGCCTACGAGCAGTACTTC
cdr3_aa: CASSFSGQGAYEQYF

v_call: TRBV6-2/TRBV6-3
d_call: TRBD2
j_call: TRBJ2-5
clone_size: .
cdr3_nt: TGTGCCAGCATCGCGGGAGGCGTCTTTGAGACCCAGTACTTC
cdr3_aa: CASIAGGVFETQYF

v_call: TRBV12-3/TRBV12-4
d_call: .
j_call: TRBJ1-2
clone_size: few
cdr3_nt: TGTGCCAGCAACATCGGAGGTTCAGTTAGCGGCTACACCTTC
cdr3_aa: CASNIGGSVSGYTF

v_call: TRBV12-5
d_call: TRBD1
j_call: TRBJ1-5
clone_size: .
cdr3_nt: TGTGCTAGTGGTTTAGACCCTCGGGACAGTTATAGCAATCAGCCCCAGCATTTT
cdr3_aa: CASGLDPRDSYSNQPQHF

v_call: TRBV6-6
d_call: .
j_call: TRBJ1-1
clone_size: .
cdr3_nt: TGTGCCAGCAGTTATAGGTTGTTGACGGAACCGAACACTGAAGCTTTCTTT
cdr3_aa: CASSYRLLTEPNTEAFF

v_call: TRBV27
d_call: .
j_call: TRBJ2-2
clone_size: few
cdr3_nt: TGTGCCAGCAGTTTACGACCTTCGAACACCGGGGAGCTGTTTTTT
cdr3_aa: CASSLRPSNTGELFF

v_call: TRBV4-1
d_call: TRBD1
j_call: TRBJ2-1
clone_size: .
cdr3_nt: TGCGCCAGCAGCCATCCCAAACTAGGGACAGGGAACAATGAGCAGTTCTTC
cdr3_aa: CASSHPKLGTGNNEQFF

v_call: TRBV5-4
d_call: TRBD2
j_call: TRBJ2-5
clone_size: few
cdr3_nt: TGTGCCAGCACCCTAGGGAGGGGTTTAGGTGAGACCCAGTACTTC
cdr3_aa: CASTLGRGLGETQYF

v_call: TRBV7-8
d_call: .
j_call: TRBJ2-1
clone_size: .
cdr3_nt: TGTGCCAGCAGTCCACCGGGACCCCCCAATGAGCAGTTCTTC
cdr3_aa: CASSPPGPPNEQFF

v_call: TRBV12-3/TRBV12-4
d_call: TRBD2
j_call: TRBJ2-3
clone_size: .
cdr3_nt: TGTGCCAGCAGGCCTAGCGGGGAGACAGATACGCAGTATTTT
cdr3_aa: CASRPSGETDTQYF

v_call: TRBV2
d_call: TRBD2
j_call: TRBJ2-5
clone_size: .
cdr3_nt: TGTGCCAGCAGTGAAGGGGCTAGCGGGGGGCAAGGGATATACCAAGAGACCCAGTACTTC
cdr3_aa: CASSEGASGGQGIYQETQYF

v_call: TRBV27
d_call: TRBD1
j_call: TRBJ2-7
clone_size: .
cdr3_nt: TGTGCCAGCAGTACGGCAACACAGGGGACCTACGAGCAGTACTTC
cdr3_aa: CASSTATQGTYEQYF

v_call: TRBV20-1
d_call: .
j_call: TRBJ1-5
clone_size: few
cdr3_nt: TGCAGTGCTACGCAGGGGTATCAGCCCCAGCATTTT
cdr3_aa: CSATQGYQPQHF

v_call: TRBV27
d_call: .
j_call: TRBJ2-7
clone_size: once
cdr3_nt: TGTGCCAGCAGCAGAGGGGGTTCCCACGAGCAGTACTTC
cdr3_aa: CASSRGGSHEQYF

v_call: TRBV27
d_call: TRBD1
j_call: TRBJ1-5
clone_size: .
cdr3_nt: TGTGCCAGCCGGGTCTCCTACAGGGGTGGAGGCAATCAGCCCCAGCATTTT
cdr3_aa: CASRVSYRGGGNQPQHF

v_call: TRBV27
d_call: .
j_call: TRBJ2-3
clone_size: few
cdr3_nt: TGTGCCAGCAGTTTATCCTATGGAGATACGCAGTATTTT
cdr3_aa: CASSLSYGDTQYF

v_call: TRBV7-9
d_call: TRBD1
j_call: TRBJ1-6
clone_size: few
cdr3_nt: TGTGCCAGCAGCGCTGGGACAGTAAATAATTCACCCCTCCACTTT
cdr3_aa: CASSAGTVNNSPLHF

v_call: TRBV6-4
d_call: .
j_call: TRBJ2-3
clone_size: few
cdr3_nt: TGTGCCAGCAGTGACTCGTCCCTTTCTAGCACAGATACGCAGTATTTT
cdr3_aa: CASSDSSLSSTDTQYF

v_call: TRBV12-3/TRBV12-4
d_call: .
j_call: TRBJ2-3
clone_size: .
cdr3_nt: TGTGCCAGCAGTGATTATGATACGCAGTATTTT
cdr3_aa: CASSDYDTQYF

v_call: TRBV7-6
d_call: TRBD1
j_call: TRBJ1-5
clone_size: few
cdr3_nt: TGTGCCAGCAGCTTGGGAGGGGACAGACGCAATCAGCCCCAGCATTTT
cdr3_aa: CASSLGGDRRNQPQHF

v_call: TRBV12-3/TRBV12-4
d_call: .
j_call: TRBJ1-4
clone_size: .
cdr3_nt: TGTGCCAGCAGAGGGGCGGAAGAGGGACTGTTTTTT
cdr3_aa: CASRGAEEGLFF

v_call: TRBV7-9
d_call: .
j_call: TRBJ2-7
clone_size: few
cdr3_nt: TGTGCCAGCAGCCCCCCGGGCGGGACCTACGAGCAGTACTTC
cdr3_aa: CASSPPGGTYEQYF

v_call: TRBV7-9
d_call: .
j_call: TRBJ2-5
clone_size: .
cdr3_nt: TGTGCCAGCAGCCCTATAGGAGCTTCAGAGACCCAGTACTTC
cdr3_aa: CASSPIGASETQYF

v_call: TRBV12-3/TRBV12-4
d_call: .
j_call: TRBJ2-2
clone_size: few
cdr3_nt: TGTGCCACCCCAGGTCGGGATCCCGGGGAGCTGTTTTTT
cdr3_aa: CATPGRDPGELFF

v_call: TRBV14
d_call: .
j_call: TRBJ1-1
clone_size: .
cdr3_nt: TGTGCCAGCAGAGGACAGCCTAGTTACACTGAAGCTTTCTTT
cdr3_aa: CASRGQPSYTEAFF

v_call: TRBV12-3/TRBV12-4
d_call: .
j_call: TRBJ1-4
clone_size: .
cdr3_nt: TGTGCCAGCAGCTACATTCTTGCAACTAATGAAAAACTGTTTTTT
cdr3_aa: CASSYILATNEKLFF

v_call: TRBV7-2
d_call: .
j_call: TRBJ2-3
clone_size: .
cdr3_nt: TGTGCCAGCAGCTTCGCGGGGCCGCCGTCAGATACGCAGTATTTT
cdr3_aa: CASSFAGPPSDTQYF

v_call: TRBV11-2
d_call: .
j_call: TRBJ2-1
clone_size: .
cdr3_nt: TGTGCCAGCAGCCGATATTACGACAGAGACAATGAGCAGTTCTTC
cdr3_aa: CASSRYYDRDNEQFF

v_call: TRBV27
d_call: TRBD2
j_call: TRBJ2-7
clone_size: .
cdr3_nt: TGTGCCAGCAGTGGGGGGGACGCCTACGAGCAGTACTTC
cdr3_aa: CASSGGDAYEQYF

v_call: TRBV7-6
d_call: .
j_call: TRBJ1-1
clone_size: .
cdr3_nt: TGTGCCAGCAGCCCCCCCCCCGGGACACCGAACACTGAAGCTTTCTTT
cdr3_aa: CASSPPPGTPNTEAFF

v_call: TRBV7-6
d_call: TRBD2
j_call: TRBJ2-7
clone_size: .
cdr3_nt: TGTGCCAGCAGCTTAGGGTCGAGCGGGGGCCTGTCCTACGAGCAGTACTTC
cdr3_aa: CASSLGSSGGLSYEQYF

v_call: TRBV7-3
d_call: TRBD1
j_call: TRBJ2-3
clone_size: .
cdr3_nt: TGTGCCAGCAGCTTATCCGGGACAGGGGGAGATACGCAGTATTTT
cdr3_aa: CASSLSGTGGDTQYF

v_call: TRBV4-3
d_call: .
j_call: TRBJ2-7
clone_size: few
cdr3_nt: TGCGCCAGCAGCCAAAGTCCAGGGTACGAGCAGTACTTC
cdr3_aa: CASSQSPGYEQYF

v_call: TRBV14
d_call: TRBD1
j_call: TRBJ1-2
clone_size: few
cdr3_nt: TGTGCCAGCAGCCAATCGGGCAGGGGGAACTATGGCTACACCTTC
cdr3_aa: CASSQSGRGNYGYTF

v_call: TRBV27
d_call: .
j_call: TRBJ1-5
clone_size: .
cdr3_nt: TGTGCCAGCAGTTTATCGGGGGCCCGAATACTTAATAGCAATCAGCCCCAGCATTTT
cdr3_aa: CASSLSGARILNSNQPQHF

v_call: TRBV7-2
d_call: .
j_call: TRBJ1-5
clone_size: few
cdr3_nt: TGTGCCAGCAGCTTCGCTCTCCCCGCGGGGAATCAGCCCCAGCATTTT
cdr3_aa: CASSFALPAGNQPQHF

v_call: TRBV27
d_call: .
j_call: TRBJ1-1
clone_size: .
cdr3_nt: TGTGCCAGCAGTTTATCCCTTCGTGGGGCTGAAGCTTTCTTT
cdr3_aa: CASSLSLRGAEAFF

v_call: TRBV4-1
d_call: TRBD1
j_call: TRBJ1-1
clone_size: few
cdr3_nt: TGCGCCAGCAGCCACCCGGGACAGGGCGCTTTCTTT
cdr3_aa: CASSHPGQGAFF

v_call: TRBV7-6
d_call: TRBD2
j_call: TRBJ2-7
clone_size: .
cdr3_nt: TGTGCCAGCAGCTCCCTAGCGGGGGGGAGCTCCTACGAGCAGTACTTC
cdr3_aa: CASSSLAGGSSYEQYF